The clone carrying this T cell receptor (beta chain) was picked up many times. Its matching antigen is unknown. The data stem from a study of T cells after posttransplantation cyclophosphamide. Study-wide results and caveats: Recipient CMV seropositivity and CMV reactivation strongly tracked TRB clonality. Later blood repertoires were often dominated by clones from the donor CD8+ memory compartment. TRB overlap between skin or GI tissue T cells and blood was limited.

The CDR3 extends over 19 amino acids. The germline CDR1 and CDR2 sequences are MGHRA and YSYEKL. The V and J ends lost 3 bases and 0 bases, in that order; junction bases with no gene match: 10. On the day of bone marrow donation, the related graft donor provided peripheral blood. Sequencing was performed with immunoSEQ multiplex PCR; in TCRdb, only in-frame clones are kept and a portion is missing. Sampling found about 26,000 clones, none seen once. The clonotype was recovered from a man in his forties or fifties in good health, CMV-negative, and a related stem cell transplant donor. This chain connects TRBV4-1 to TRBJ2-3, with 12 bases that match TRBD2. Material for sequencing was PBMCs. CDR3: CASSQRNRLAGVSTDTQYF. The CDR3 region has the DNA TGCGCCAGCAGCCAGAGAAATCGACTAGCGGGGGTTAGCACAGATACGCAGTATTTT.